The 5 T cell receptor beta chains below come from one sample, sequenced in a study of response to subunit inactivated influenza vaccine. TCRdb independently ran MiXCR on the RT-PCR reads; one entry per CDR3 protein. The data contain roughly 170,000 distinct CDR3 sequences, around 9% of them singletons. This material consisted of non-naive T cells sorted from PBMCs, taken on the day of vaccination. All receptors derive from a man aged 45 to 65 who received an inactivated influenza vaccine.

In DNA, the CDR3 is TGTGCCAGCAGCCCACAGTTATCGGTGTTCTCCTATAATTCACCCCTCCACTTT. Residues: CASSPQLSVFSYNSPLHF. This chain links TRBV6-1 with TRBJ1-6, with unresolved D. From germline, CDR1 is MNHNS and CDR2 SASEGT. The length of the CDR3 is 18 residues. Trimming took off 6 bases at V and 0 bases at J, with 18 bases between the two ends.

Many counts were recorded for this clonotype. The rearrangement uses TRBV12-3 or TRBV12-4 and TRBJ2-3; TRBD1 aligns across 8 bases. Germline trimming cut 6 bases from V and 9 bases from J; bases unmatched to any gene: 5. CDR3 length: 12 amino acids. The CDR3 DNA reads TGTGCCAGCAGACCTACAGGGGGGACGCAGTATTTT. Its protein is CASRPTGGTQYF.

This clonotype was counted ten times or more. J is TRBJ1-5 and V is TRBV20-1; a possible D gene is TRBD1 (5 bases). The CDR3 loop spans 16 amino acids. The germline CDR1 and CDR2 sequences are DFQATT and SNEGSKA (reference sequence). Trimming took 3 bases from V and 1 from J, leaving 16 bases between them. CDR3 DNA sequence: TGCAGTGCTAGGCCGGCAGGGCTGTTGAGCAATCAGCCCCAGCATTTT. It specifies CSARPAGLLSNQPQHF.

V usage is TRBV28 and J usage is TRBJ2-7; D may correspond to TRBD1 or TRBD2 (5 bases each). Trimming left V 6 bases short and J 4 bases short, with 25 bases between. Germline V gene sequence: CDR1 MDHEN, CDR2 SYDVKM. The CDR3 has 17 amino acids. CDR3 sequence: CASSYTIGRDRLYEQYF. CDR3 bases: TGTGCCAGCAGCTATACTATCGGCCGGGACCGTCTTTACGAGCAGTACTTC.

This clonotype was detected only a few times. The V call is TRBV24-1, the J call TRBJ2-5; weak D call: TRBD1 (6 bases). Trimming removed 5 bases from V and 2 bases from J, with 11 bases in between. This CDR3 spans 14 amino acids. Germline V gene data show CDR1 as KGHDR and CDR2 as SFDVKD. CDR3 sequence reads: CATSAPGQQETQYF. CDR3 DNA: TGTGCCACCAGTGCACCGGGACAACAAGAGACCCAGTACTTC.